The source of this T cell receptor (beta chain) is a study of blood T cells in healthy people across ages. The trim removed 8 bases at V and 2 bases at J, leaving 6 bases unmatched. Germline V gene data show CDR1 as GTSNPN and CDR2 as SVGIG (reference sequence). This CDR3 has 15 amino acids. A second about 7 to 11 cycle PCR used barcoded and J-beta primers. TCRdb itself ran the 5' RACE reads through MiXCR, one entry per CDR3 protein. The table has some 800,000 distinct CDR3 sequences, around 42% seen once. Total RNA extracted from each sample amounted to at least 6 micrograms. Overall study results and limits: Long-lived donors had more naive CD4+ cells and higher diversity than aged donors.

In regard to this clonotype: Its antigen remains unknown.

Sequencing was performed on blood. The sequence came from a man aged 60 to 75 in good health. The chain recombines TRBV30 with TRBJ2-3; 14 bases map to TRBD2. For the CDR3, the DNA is TGTGCCGGAGGACTAGCGGGGGGACCCACAGATACGCAGTATTTT. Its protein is CAGGLAGGPTDTQYF.